One sample yielded the 23 T cell receptor beta chains listed below, sequenced in a study of cytomegalovirus exposure and HLA in healthy donors. Here immunoSEQ multiplex PCR was the method, and the copy in TCRdb shows in-frame clones only, minus some. The table lists about 98,000 clones, more than 85% of them singletons. What was sequenced was PBMCs. Receptor source: a man aged 18 to 30 in good health and CMV-seropositive.

The chain carries TRBV25-1 and TRBJ2-1, with 9 bases that match TRBD2. Trimming cost V 6 bases and J 5 bases; bases outside gene matches: 8. CDR3 length: 15 residues. The germline V gene has CDR1 MGHDK and CDR2 SYGVNS. The CDR3, as DNA: TGTGCCAGCAGCGGGACGGGACTAGCCCACAATGAGCAGTTCTTC. Its protein product is CASSGTGLAHNEQFF.

The rearrangement uses TRBV18 and TRBJ1-1; no clear D. Germline CDR1 KGHSH, CDR2 LQKENI. The CDR3 length is 16 residues. The V end lost 1 base, the J end lost 6 bases, and 18 bases lay between the germline ends. The CDR3 sequence: CASSPRPGSVPAEAFF. Here the CDR3 DNA reads TGTGCCAGCTCACCACGACCGGGATCGGTTCCGGCTGAAGCTTTCTTT.

The chain links TRBV15 to TRBJ2-7; 13 bases fit TRBD2. Germline loops: CDR1 LNHNV, CDR2 YYDKDF (reference sequence). Trimming at V came to 0 bases and at J to 0 bases, leaving 5 bases not matched to a gene. This CDR3 spans 18 amino acids. The CDR3 here is CATSREGTSGVSSYEQYF. The CDR3 DNA sequence: TGTGCCACCAGCAGAGAAGGGACTAGCGGGGTTAGCTCCTACGAGCAGTACTTC.

The chain couples TRBV4-1 to TRBJ2-7; D is perhaps TRBD2 (6 bases). The CDR3 spans 15 residues. Trimming shortened V by 0 bases and J by 0 bases, and 9 bases separated the two germline ends. The germline V gene encodes CDR1 MGHRA and CDR2 YSYEKL. The CDR3, as DNA: TGCGCCAGCAGCCAAGAGAAGGACTACTCCTACGAGCAGTACTTC. As protein: CASSQEKDYSYEQYF.

V and J are TRBV19 and TRBJ2-7; 9 nucleotides match TRBD2. V shed 5 bases, J shed 7 bases, and the junction held 18 bases outside the gene matches. The CDR3 sequence is 17 residues long. CDR1 LNHDA and CDR2 SQIVND come from the germline V gene (reference sequence). The CDR3 protein is CASSLSGRGVTEGEQYF. The DNA for the CDR3 is TGTGCCAGTAGTCTTAGCGGGAGAGGGGTAACAGAAGGGGAGCAGTACTTC.

The chain links TRBV7-3 to TRBJ2-5; 7 nucleotides match TRBD2. The CDR3 runs to 14 residues. V lost 4 bases, J lost 3 bases, and 5 bases stayed unmatched. Germline CDR1 SGHTA, CDR2 FQGTGA. CDR3 sequence reads: CASSSTSGEETQYF. In nucleotides, the CDR3 is TGTGCCAGCAGCTCTACCAGCGGGGAAGAGACCCAGTACTTC.

The chain employs TRBV7-2 and TRBJ2-1; D gene uncertain. Germline CDR1 is SGHTA and CDR2 is FQGNSA. Between the trimmed V and J ends, which lost 0 bases and 4 bases, there was a span of 7 bases. The CDR3 extends over 14 amino acids. The CDR3 reads CASSLASGYNEQFF. As DNA, the CDR3 is TGTGCCAGCAGCTTAGCGTCCGGGTACAATGAGCAGTTCTTC. Combining the CDR3 with reference TRBV7-2 and TRBJ2-1 gives the whole variable domain GAGVSQSPSNKVTEKGKDVELRCDPISGHTALYWYRQSLGQGLEFLIYFQGNSAPDKSGLPSDRFSAERTGGSVSTLTIQRTQQEDSAVYLCASSLASGYNEQFFGPGTRLTVL.

The chain links TRBV19 to TRBJ1-3; D gene unclear. The CDR3 sequence is 13 residues long. CDR1 and CDR2 from the germline V gene are LNHDA and SQIVND (reference sequence). V was shortened by 5 bases and J by 8 bases, with 13 bases between the two germline ends. CDR3 protein: CASSQQIRYTIYF. For the CDR3, the DNA is TGTGCCAGTAGTCAACAGATAAGATACACCATATATTTT.

The rearrangement joins TRBV11-1 to TRBJ2-7, with TRBD1 identical over 7 bases. This CDR3 comprises 17 residues. Trimming at V came to 5 bases and at J to 2 bases, leaving 15 bases not matched to a gene. Germline V gene data show CDR1 as SGHAT and CDR2 as FQDESV (reference sequence). The CDR3 DNA is TGTGCCAGCAGCCTGGGACAGATCCGAGATACTACCTACGAGCAGTACTTC. This sequence encodes CASSLGQIRDTTYEQYF. The whole variable domain, remainder taken from reference TRBV11-1 and TRBJ2-7, is EAEVAQSPRYKITEKSQAVAFWCDPISGHATLYWYRQILGQGPELLVQFQDESVVDDSQLPKDRFSAERLKGVDSTLKIQPAELGDSAMYLCASSLGQIRDTTYEQYFGPGTRLTVT.

The rearrangement links TRBV5-4 to TRBJ1-2; D remains ambiguous. The germline gives CDR1 SGHNT, CDR2 YYREEE (reference sequence). The CDR3 is 13 residues long. V shed 4 bases and J shed 3 bases, with 10 bases lying between them. CDR3 bases: TGTGCCAGCAGCAACGACGGAGACTATGGCTACACCTTC. Translation gives CASSNDGDYGYTF.

This clone has a single count. This sequence joins TRBV11-3 and TRBJ2-7; 7 nucleotides align to TRBD2. There are 17 residues in the CDR3. V dropped 0 bases and J dropped 3; count of bases not matched to a gene: 11. From germline, CDR1 is SGHNT and CDR2 YENEEA. CDR3 nucleotide sequence: TGTGCCAGCAGCTTAGATGGGTATAGCGGCGGGAGCTACGAGCAGTACTTC. As protein: CASSLDGYSGGSYEQYF.

This clone has only a few counts. V and J are TRBV7-2 and TRBJ2-5; TRBD1 aligns across 8 bases. Germline V gene data show CDR1 as SGHTA and CDR2 as FQGNSA. V lost 2 bases to trimming and J lost 1 base; unmatched junction nucleotides: 0. The CDR3 runs 14 residues. In DNA form, the CDR3 reads TGTGCCAGCAGCTTAACAGGGGGCCAAGAGACCCAGTACTTC. Its translation is CASSLTGGQETQYF.

The gene calls are TRBV7-2 and TRBJ2-1, with 9 bases aligning to TRBD2. The germline V gene encodes CDR1 SGHTA and CDR2 FQGNSA. V lost 5 bases to trimming and J lost 4 bases; unmatched junction nucleotides: 9. CDR3 length equals 16 residues. The CDR3 DNA reads TGTGCCAGCAGCCCGAGTAGCGGGGGCCGTTACAATGAGCAGTTCTTC. It encodes CASSPSSGGRYNEQFF.

This clone has more than one count but fewer than ten. The rearrangement links TRBV7-8 to TRBJ1-1; 9 nucleotides align to TRBD1. This CDR3 has 16 residues. V lost 3 bases and J lost 4; bases outside the gene matches: 9. From germline, CDR1 is SGHVS and CDR2 FQNEAQ. The CDR3 loop is CASSLWTGAGATEAFF. In DNA form, the CDR3 reads TGTGCCAGCAGCTTGTGGACAGGGGCCGGGGCCACTGAAGCTTTCTTT.

V and J are TRBV27 and TRBJ2-1; TRBD2 might be the D (5 bases). The V end was cut by 0 bases, the J end by 2 bases, with 11 bases between. From germline, CDR1 is MNHEY and CDR2 SMNVEV (reference sequence). The CDR3 contains 16 residues. CDR3 DNA: TGTGCCAGCAGTTTATCTGGCGGGCTTACCTACAATGAGCAGTTCTTC. Amino acid sequence: CASSLSGGLTYNEQFF.

V usage is TRBV9 and J usage is TRBJ2-1; maybe TRBD1 (6 bases). Germline CDR1 and CDR2: SGDLS and YYNGEE. The V end lost 4 bases, the J end lost 8 bases, and 19 bases lay between the germline ends. There are 15 residues in the CDR3. The chain's CDR3 is CASSPSTGPIDEQFF. For the CDR3, the DNA is TGTGCCAGCAGCCCCTCGACAGGACCGATCGATGAGCAGTTCTTC.

The rearrangement uses TRBV28 and TRBJ2-5; TRBD1 agrees at 9 bases. The CDR3 length is 16 residues. V was pared by 6 bases and J by 1 base, with 9 bases of the junction left unmatched. CDR1 is MDHEN, CDR2 SYDVKM, per germline. The CDR3 is CASRTDRGGGQETQYF. Written as DNA, the CDR3 is TGTGCCAGCAGAACGGACAGGGGAGGAGGCCAAGAGACCCAGTACTTC.

In its sample, this clone was seen once. This chain uses TRBV7-9 with TRBJ1-1; TRBD1 is a possible D gene (6 bases). This CDR3 is built from 15 residues. The V and J ends lost 5 bases and 3 bases respectively, with 16 bases between them. Germline values: CDR1 SEHNR, CDR2 FQNEAQ (reference sequence). CDR3 in DNA: TGTGCCAGCAGCCTCTCGGGGGGCGGGTACACTGAAGCTTTCTTT. It specifies CASSLSGGGYTEAFF.

This chain connects TRBV5-6 to TRBJ2-2; 7 positions agree with TRBD2. This CDR3 contains 14 residues. V shed 7 bases and J 3 bases; nucleotides not matched to a gene: 6. From germline, CDR1 is SGHDT and CDR2 YYEEEE. CDR3 DNA sequence: TGTGCCAGCGGGGCGGGAGACTACACCGGGGAGCTGTTTTTT. Amino acids: CASGAGDYTGELFF.

The chain is built from TRBV7-3 and TRBJ2-3; TRBD1 matches 7 bases. J lost 0 bases, V lost 5 bases, and 17 bases had no gene match. The germline V gene has CDR1 SGHTA and CDR2 FQGTGA. CDR3 size: 19 residues. CDR3 DNA: TGTGCCAGCAGCCCAAACCCTTCATCTACAGGGGCTAGCACAGATACGCAGTATTTT. Its protein is CASSPNPSSTGASTDTQYF.

V gene TRBV18 combines with J gene TRBJ2-1, with 8 bases fitting TRBD2. Trimming at V came to 7 bases and at J to 4 bases, leaving 6 bases not matched to a gene. Per germline, CDR1 KGHSH and CDR2 LQKENI. This CDR3 has 14 amino acids. In nucleotides, the CDR3 is TGTGCCAGCTTACCGGGGGGGCAATACAATGAGCAGTTCTTC. It translates to CASLPGGQYNEQFF.

V is TRBV2 and J is TRBJ1-3; TRBD1 aligns across 9 bases. This CDR3 is built from 15 residues. Looked up from germline, CDR1 is SNHLY and CDR2 is FYNNEI. The V gene end was trimmed by 5 bases and the J gene end by 4 bases; junction bases not matched to a gene: 6. The CDR3 sequence is CASSSQGAPGNTIYF. CDR3 nucleotides: TGTGCCAGCAGTTCACAGGGGGCTCCCGGAAACACCATATATTTT.

In this sample, this clone turned up once. The V and J genes are TRBV28 and TRBJ1-2; D uncertain. The CDR3 is made up of 12 amino acids. In germline, CDR1 is MDHEN, CDR2 SYDVKM. The V end lost 4 bases, the J end lost 5 bases, and 8 bases lay between the germline ends. CDR3 in DNA: TGTGCCAGCAGTTCCCAGAGGTATGGCTACACCTTC. This codes for CASSSQRYGYTF.